The present T cell receptor (beta chain) was sequenced within a study of Ad26.COV2.S vaccination and SARS-CoV-2 variants (dated by TCRdb to the early 2020s). Regarding the study in general: Vaccine-arm donors came from COV1001, a multicentre, randomized, double-blind, placebo-controlled phase I-IIa trial of Ad26.COV2.S in healthy adults. The TCR-sequenced set comprised about 30 samples: approximately 20 Ad26.COV2.S vaccine recipients, 5 placebo recipients and 8 SARS-CoV-2 convalescent individuals. Sequencing of the TCRbeta repertoire served to evaluate the specificity and breadth of SARS-CoV-2-reactive T cell receptors following Ad26.COV2.S vaccination. Ad26.COV2.S was given intramuscularly at 5x10^10 or 1x10^11 viral particles, as a single shot or as two shots 56 days apart. Trial participants were randomized into five groups of five, in which low-dose or high-dose Ad26.COV2.S was given once or twice, or placebo was given on both occasions. Investigators did not know the trial group allocation while performing experiments and assessing outcomes. Here is what the overall study found, with its caveats: Comparable non-spike TCR breadth was observed between vaccine and placebo recipients, consistent with only spike being contained in the vaccine. Higher spike-specific TCR breadth was observed in Ad26.COV2.S recipients than in placebo recipients (P = 0.0014). After vaccination, substantial breadth of spike-specific CD8+ and CD4+ T cell responses was reported. It was noted by the authors that total T cell responses may have been underestimated by the TCR breadth and depth analyses. The study was not powered for comparison of responses between vaccine doses or regimens.

Read against the paper, the sample's treatment or condition label means: approximately 18 received Ad26.COV2.S at low or high dose, single or two shots; 5 received placebo; per-sample allocation not given. For vaccine and placebo recipients, the sequenced repertoires came from samples collected on day 63 after the first injection. Between 29 July and 7 August 2020, Cohort 1b enrolled 25 adults aged 18-55 years at one site in Boston, USA. Ad26.COV2.S was a replication-incompetent adenovirus type 26 vector expressing a prefusion-stabilized SARS-CoV-2 spike protein from the original Wuhan strain. CDR1 and CDR2, looked up from the germline V gene (reference sequence), are SEHNR and FQNEAQ. Trimming removed 1 base from V and 4 bases from J, leaving 11 bases between the germline ends. Measured from the cysteine to the phenylalanine, the CDR3 is 15 residues long. Of the read, only the CDR3 DNA is kept; its 45 bases are in frame from base 1.

TCRbeta CDR3 regions were sequenced with the immunoSEQ Assay. After extraction, genomic DNA underwent amplification by bias-controlled multiplex PCR, followed by high-throughput sequencing. Under the source paper's analysis protocol: Collapsing and filtering of sequences were performed to quantify the absolute abundance of each unique TCRbeta CDR3 region. T cell fraction was estimated by normalization of TCRbeta template counts to usable DNA, with usable DNA being measured through amplification of reference genes present in all nucleated cells. Repertoire TCRs were annotated as SARS-CoV-2-specific by exact matching of V gene, CDR3 amino acid sequence and J gene to a known reactive TCR set. MIRA supplied the reference SARS-CoV-2 TCR set, which was filtered for enrichment in COVID-19-positive ImmuneCODE repertoires so that public or cross-reactive TCRs were removed. Using the MIRA antigens, annotated TCRs were further analysed by specific ORF or by position within an ORF. Breadth was defined as the number of annotated unique rearrangements divided by the total number of unique productive rearrangements, and depth was defined as the summed frequency of the annotated unique rearrangements. Group comparisons of TCR breadth used two-sided Wilcoxon rank-sum tests. The source is immuneACCESS, and TCRdb retained only in-frame sequences with V and J called. Part of the clones is not carried over; for the studies checked, unresolved V genes explain less than half of this, and the remainder is unexplained. V and J calls and clone size are given by that table; D and trimming were obtained from the DNA. The sample profile shows approximately 400,000 clones; around 84% of them were found once. 3% to 4% of the sample is in the top ten clones.

About this clone itself: Its antigen remains undetermined. Base qualities were left out, and no much larger clone turns up one base away.

The chain couples TRBV7-9 to TRBJ1-5, with the D gene not clear enough to name. Source: peripheral blood, taken in a trial of Ad26.COV2.S vaccine versus placebo. This clonotype was sampled from a person aged 18-60 years who received the Ad26.COV2.S COVID-19 vaccine or a placebo. CDR3 sequence: CASSLGYGRNQPQHF. The DNA sequence is as follows: TGTGCCAGCAGCTTAGGGTATGGGAGAAATCAGCCCCAGCATTTT. Reference TRBV7-9 and TRBJ1-5 genes cover what lies past the CDR3, so the full variable domain is DTGVSQNPRHKITKRGQNVTFRCDPISEHNRLYWYRQTLGQGPEFLTYFQNEAQLEKSRLLSDRFSAERPKGSFSTLEIQRTEQGDSAMYLCASSLGYGRNQPQHFGDGTRLSIL.